What follows describes a single T cell receptor beta chain. Antigen unknown. Several immunoSEQ 96-well plates shared each subset's DNA, each plate a replicate. The data were produced by immunoSEQ multiplex PCR, yet TCRdb's version contains in-frame clones alone and is incomplete. The table has about 1.1 million clones, around 77% seen once. This specimen comes from a study of shared clonotypes between healthy human individuals. Study-wide points: The generation probabilities recorded for non-shared clonotypes fell below those of clonotypes shared by all four donors.

Trimming removed 8 bases from V and 4 bases from J, with 13 bases in between. The CDR3 is made up of 13 amino acids. Germline CDR1 SNHLY, CDR2 FYNNEI. Sequencing input: memory CD4+ T cells from PBMCs. The sample's subset: CD45RA-negative fraction. The chain has TRBV2 and TRBJ2-3; maybe TRBD2 (6 bases). The TCR originated in a young man in good health. Some clones in this sample may be carry-over from other donors' samples. CDR3 loop: CASSPWGADTQYF. The CDR3 region has the DNA TGTGCCAGCTCCCCATGGGGGGCAGATACGCAGTATTTT.